The 24 T cell receptor beta chains presented below share a single source sample, sequenced in a study of blood T cell repertoires in COVID-19. Profiled with immunoSEQ multiplex PCR; TCRdb holds only in-frame clones, not every one. The sample records some 120,000 clones, more than 65% being singletons. Sequences were obtained from peripheral blood. The receptors were sampled from a human donor in a cohort sampled during active COVID-19.

V gene TRBV5-8 combines with J gene TRBJ1-2, with D maybe TRBD1 (6 bases). V was trimmed by 8 bases and J by 4 bases, leaving 21 bases between them. There are 15 residues in the CDR3. The V gene's germline CDR1 is SGHTS and CDR2 YDEGEE. In DNA, the CDR3 is TGTGCCAGTGGGGACCCACGGACAGCAATCTATGGCTACACCTTC. This encodes CASGDPRTAIYGYTF.

The chain couples TRBV5-4 to TRBJ1-1; D possibly corresponds to TRBD1 (5 bases). CDR3 length: 15 residues. Trimming stripped 2 bases from V and 5 bases from J, with 16 bases between. CDR1 and CDR2 (germline): SGHNT, YYREEE (reference sequence). The CDR3 DNA is TGTGCCAGCAGCTTCGGAGGGACTGGGGGAACTGAAGCTTTCTTT. It translates to CASSFGGTGGTEAFF.

V is TRBV9 and J is TRBJ2-5; D possibly corresponds to TRBD1 (6 bases). The CDR3 contains 14 residues. V dropped 3 bases and J dropped 1 base, with 10 bases sitting between them. CDR1 and CDR2 from the germline V gene are SGDLS and YYNGEE. CDR3 residues: CASSAGTSQETQYF. The CDR3 nucleotides read TGTGCCAGCAGCGCAGGGACAAGCCAAGAGACCCAGTACTTC.

This clone was picked up one time. The rearrangement links TRBV10-3 to TRBJ2-7, with D hard to call. Germline values: CDR1 ENHRY, CDR2 SYGVKD. The germline V and J ends were trimmed by 1 base and 5 bases, with 9 bases remaining between them. The CDR3 loop spans 13 amino acids. CDR3 sequence reads: CAISEFVGHEQYF. For the CDR3, the DNA is TGTGCCATCAGTGAGTTTGTGGGCCACGAGCAGTACTTC.

This rearrangement joins TRBV6-2 or TRBV6-3 to TRBJ1-5; 8 nucleotides align to TRBD1. Germline values: CDR1 MNHEY, CDR2 SVGEGT. J lost 5 bases, V lost 4 bases, and 16 bases had no gene match. This CDR3 contains 18 residues. The CDR3 bases are TGTGCCAGCAGTTCTTACAGGGGGGGGGACGGACTTTATCAGCCCCAGCATTTT. It translates to CASSSYRGGDGLYQPQHF.

J is TRBJ2-7 and V is TRBV5-6, with TRBD2 identical over 10 bases. CDR1 and CDR2 from the germline V gene are SGHDT and YYEEEE. CDR3 length equals 15 residues. The V segment lost 1 base and the J segment 0 bases; nucleotides outside the gene matches: 1. The CDR3 sequence is CASSLSSGGSYEQYF. In nucleotides, the CDR3 is TGTGCCAGCAGCTTGTCTAGCGGGGGCTCCTACGAGCAGTACTTC.

This clone came up a few times. J is TRBJ1-4 and V is TRBV12-3 or TRBV12-4; 8 bases line up with TRBD1. The V and J ends lost 6 bases and 13 bases, in that order; junction bases with no gene match: 7. The CDR3 is 12 amino acids. For the CDR3, the DNA is TGTGCCAGCAGCGGACAGGGCGCAAGACTGTTTTTT. Its translation is CASSGQGARLFF.

J is TRBJ2-2 and V is TRBV27; 7 nucleotides match TRBD1. The J segment lost 5 bases and the V segment lost 4 bases, leaving 7 bases of the junction unmatched. CDR3 length equals 15 residues. Per germline, CDR1 MNHEY and CDR2 SMNVEV (reference sequence). CDR3 residues: CASSSPTGMTGELFF. The CDR3 DNA reads as TGTGCCAGCAGTTCCCCGACAGGGATGACCGGGGAGCTGTTTTTT.

The chain combines TRBV27 with TRBJ2-2; 7 nucleotides agree with TRBD2. Per the germline V gene, CDR1 is MNHEY and CDR2 is SMNVEV (reference sequence). This CDR3 contains 15 residues. V lost 5 bases, J lost 5 bases, and 8 bases stayed unmatched. The chain's CDR3 is CASSTAGTLTGELFF. The CDR3, as DNA: TGTGCCAGCAGTACAGCGGGGACGTTGACCGGGGAGCTGTTTTTT.

The chain combines TRBV2 with TRBJ1-5; D not resolved. The CDR3 has 15 amino acids. V shed 4 bases and J shed 6 bases, with 16 bases lying between them. Germline V gives CDR1 SNHLY, CDR2 FYNNEI. CDR3 amino acids: CASSVLGSWSQPQHF. The CDR3 nucleotides are TGTGCCAGCAGTGTCCTGGGCAGTTGGTCTCAGCCCCAGCATTTT. The complete variable domain, with remaining parts taken from reference TRBV2 and TRBJ1-5, reads EPEVTQTPSHQVTQMGQEVILRCVPISNHLYFYWYRQILGQKVEFLVSFYNNEISEKSEIFDDQFSVERPDGSNFTLKIRSTKLEDSAMYFCASSVLGSWSQPQHFGDGTRLSIL.

The J gene is TRBJ1-1, the V gene TRBV7-6; TRBD1 is a possible D gene (5 bases). Germline V CDR1 and CDR2: SGHVS, FNYEAQ. The CDR3 is 16 residues long. V was shortened by 1 base and J by 1 base, with 13 bases between the two germline ends. Here the CDR3 reads CASSLESLDRNTEAFF. In DNA, the CDR3 is TGTGCCAGCAGCTTAGAGAGCTTAGACAGGAACACTGAAGCTTTCTTT.

Concerning this clone itself: Different DNA sequences within this sample yield the same CDR3. The chain carries TRBV10-3 and TRBJ1-2; TRBD1 is a possible D gene (5 bases). Germline V gene sequence: CDR1 ENHRY, CDR2 SYGVKD. Trimming stripped 3 bases from V and 5 bases from J, with 7 bases between. CDR3 length: 12 residues. The CDR3, as DNA: TGTGCCATCAGTGAAGACAGTTATGGCTACACCTTC. Translating it yields CAISEDSYGYTF.

The rearrangement joins TRBV5-4 to TRBJ1-5; tentatively, D is TRBD1 (5 bases). Germline V CDR1 and CDR2: SGHNT, YYREEE (reference sequence). CDR3 length: 13 amino acids. Trimming took off 4 bases at V and 7 bases at J, with 12 bases between the two ends. CDR3 DNA: TGTGCCAGCAGCCGCGACCAGGGCCAGCCCCAGCATTTT. Translated: CASSRDQGQPQHF.

This chain links TRBV7-2 with TRBJ1-6, with a possible D match to TRBD1 (6 bases). Germline assignment: CDR1 SGHTA and CDR2 FQGNSA. This CDR3 comprises 15 residues. V lost 5 bases, J lost 8 bases, and 16 bases lay in between. The CDR3 nucleotides are TGTGCCAGCAGCAACAACGGACAGCGAGATTCACCCCTCCACTTT. Translating gives CASSNNGQRDSPLHF.

This clone was counted only a few times. V gene TRBV6-5 combines with J gene TRBJ2-7, with D perhaps TRBD1 (6 bases). Trimming left V 3 bases short and J 7 bases short, with 19 bases between. Germline lookup yields CDR1 MNHEY and CDR2 SVGAGI. This CDR3 region has 15 residues. CDR3 protein: CASSYEGHSPREQYF. CDR3 in DNA: TGTGCCAGCAGTTATGAGGGACACTCCCCACGTGAGCAGTACTTC.

The chain combines TRBV5-6 with TRBJ2-5; 14 bases agree with TRBD2. The length of the CDR3 is 17 residues. Trimming cost V 2 bases and J 5 bases; bases outside gene matches: 8. Germline lookup yields CDR1 SGHDT and CDR2 YYEEEE. CDR3 residues: CASSFKTSGGARETQYF. DNA of the CDR3: TGTGCCAGCAGCTTCAAGACTAGCGGGGGGGCCCGGGAGACCCAGTACTTC.

This clone turned up a few times. This chain joins TRBV6-2 or TRBV6-3 and TRBJ2-7; a weak D match, TRBD1 (6 bases). The CDR3 totals 15 residues. The V gene's germline CDR1 is MNHEY and CDR2 SVGEGT. Trimming took 0 bases from V and 3 from J, leaving 12 bases between them. CDR3 sequence reads: CASSYSRQGNYEQYF. DNA for the CDR3: TGTGCCAGCAGTTACTCGAGGCAGGGGAACTACGAGCAGTACTTC.

The chain recombines TRBV2 with TRBJ1-5; D not resolved. V was shortened by 6 bases and J by 2 bases, with 11 bases between the two germline ends. Germline V gives CDR1 SNHLY, CDR2 FYNNEI. The CDR3 is made up of 14 amino acids. DNA of the CDR3: TGTGCCAGCAGCGGCGGACTGGGCAATCAGCCCCAGCATTTT. Translating it yields CASSGGLGNQPQHF.

The J gene is TRBJ1-2, the V gene TRBV19; 10 bases align to TRBD1. This CDR3 comprises 16 residues. After removal of 6 bases from V and 4 bases from J, the junction contained 11 bases not matched to a gene. Germline V lookup: CDR1 LNHDA, CDR2 SQIVND (reference sequence). CDR3 bases: TGTGCCAGTAGATCTCATTCCGGGACAGGGGTCTATGGCTACACCTTC. Translating it yields CASRSHSGTGVYGYTF.

The chain recombines TRBV7-9 with TRBJ2-2; 8 bases map to TRBD2. The CDR3 totals 17 residues. Germline V CDR1 and CDR2: SEHNR, FQNEAQ (reference sequence). Losses at the gene ends were 1 base for V and 3 bases for J; bases not matched to a gene: 7. In DNA, the CDR3 is TGTGCCAGCAGCTTAGATCCGGGGGGGCCGGACACCGGGGAGCTGTTTTTT. Translated: CASSLDPGGPDTGELFF.

The V and J genes are TRBV28 and TRBJ1-5; perhaps TRBD1 as D (5 bases). The V end was cut by 5 bases, the J end by 2 bases, with 16 bases between. Germline V gene data show CDR1 as MDHEN and CDR2 as SYDVKM. The CDR3 loop spans 16 amino acids. This chain's CDR3 is CASSRWDWGGNQPQHF. The CDR3, as DNA: TGTGCCAGCAGTCGTTGGGACTGGGGCGGCAATCAGCCCCAGCATTTT.

The chain couples TRBV18 to TRBJ2-3, with TRBD1 matching over 12 bases. V lost 3 bases, J lost 6 bases, and 4 bases stayed unmatched. The CDR3 totals 15 residues. In germline, CDR1 is KGHSH, CDR2 LQKENI. The CDR3 loop reads CASSPGTGGMDTQYF. For the CDR3, the DNA is TGTGCCAGCTCACCCGGGACAGGGGGCATGGATACGCAGTATTTT.

This chain connects TRBV5-1 to TRBJ2-7; a weak D match, TRBD1 (5 bases). V gave up 2 bases and J gave up 3 bases, with 12 bases separating them. CDR1 is SGHRS, CDR2 YFSETQ, per germline. The CDR3 has 14 residues. CDR3 region: CASSFTGRDYEQYF. Written as DNA, the CDR3 is TGCGCCAGCAGCTTCACGGGCAGGGACTACGAGCAGTACTTC.

The chain recombines TRBV13 with TRBJ1-3; 8 positions agree with TRBD1. Germline assignment: CDR1 PRHDT and CDR2 FYEKMQ (reference sequence). V was clipped by 5 bases and J by 2 bases; unmatched bases: 8. The CDR3 is 16 residues long. CDR3 sequence (DNA): TGTGCCAGCAGCATCCGACAGGGGTTGACTGGAAACACCATATATTTT. Translating it yields CASSIRQGLTGNTIYF. Drawing the rest from reference TRBV13 and TRBJ1-3, the complete variable domain is AAGVIQSPRHLIKEKRETATLKCYPIPRHDTVYWYQQGPGQDPQFLISFYEKMQSDKGSIPDRFSAQQFSDYHSELNMSSLELGDSALYFCASSIRQGLTGNTIYFGEGSWLTVV.